This passage covers 26 T cell receptor beta chains from one sample sequenced in a study of STAT5B mutations in CD4+ large granular lymphocyte leukemia. Clones were read by immunoSEQ multiplex PCR, and TCRdb kept only the in-frame ones, dropping some. There are over 25,000 clones in the sample; just under 85% occur only once, and 4% to 5.5% lies in the top ten. Source material: CD4+ T cells from blood buffy coats. Receptors originate from a human donor in good health.

This chain links TRBV29-1 with TRBJ2-7; TRBD2 aligns across 13 bases. V lost 0 bases to trimming and J lost 7 bases; unmatched junction nucleotides: 6. Germline-derived CDR1 and CDR2 are SQVTM and ANQGSEA. The CDR3 has 15 residues. This chain's CDR3 is CSVEDQVGLAGEQYF. DNA of the CDR3: TGCAGCGTTGAAGATCAAGTGGGACTAGCGGGAGAGCAGTACTTC.

This rearrangement joins TRBV5-8 to TRBJ1-2; D might be TRBD1 (5 bases). This CDR3 has 14 residues. V lost 4 bases and J lost 2, with 12 bases in between. Germline V gene lookup returns CDR1 SGHTS and CDR2 YDEGEE. CDR3 region: CASSRGHWNYGYTF. The CDR3 DNA sequence: TGTGCCAGCAGCCGCGGACATTGGAACTATGGCTACACCTTC.

V gene TRBV6-6 combines with J gene TRBJ2-2; D is possibly TRBD1 (5 bases). The V end lost 4 bases, the J end lost 11 bases, and 8 bases lay between the germline ends. Per the germline V gene, CDR1 is MNHNY and CDR2 is SVGAGI (reference sequence). The CDR3 extends over 11 amino acids. The CDR3 bases are TGTGCCAGCAGTTCACAGGCTGAGCTGTTTTTT. It encodes CASSSQAELFF.

The gene calls are TRBV11-1 and TRBJ2-5; tentatively, D is TRBD2 (5 bases). Germline CDR1 reads SGHAT; CDR2 reads FQDESV (reference sequence). The CDR3 contains 13 residues. The V end was cut by 3 bases, the J end by 4 bases, with 9 bases between. CDR3 sequence: CASSFDEGETQYF. As DNA, the CDR3 is TGTGCCAGCAGCTTTGACGAGGGAGAGACCCAGTACTTC.

This clone was counted between two and nine times. The genes are TRBV5-1 and TRBJ2-3; 9 bases fit TRBD1. V shed 5 bases, J shed 0 bases, and the junction held 4 bases outside the gene matches. The CDR3 is 15 amino acids. The germline V gene has CDR1 SGHRS and CDR2 YFSETQ. The CDR3 loop is CASSLTGGSTDTQYF. CDR3 nucleotide sequence: TGCGCCAGCAGTCTCACAGGGGGCAGCACAGATACGCAGTATTTT.

The V gene is TRBV5-1, the J gene TRBJ1-1, with TRBD1 matching over 9 bases. The ends lost 0 bases at V and 6 bases at J; junction bases unmatched: 6. CDR3 length: 15 residues. Germline V gene sequence: CDR1 SGHRS, CDR2 YFSETQ. The CDR3 DNA reads as TGCGCCAGCAGCTTGGGGGGACAGGGTTTCCCTGAAGCTTTCTTT. Protein product: CASSLGGQGFPEAFF.

This clone was picked up a small number of times. The chain joins TRBV19 to TRBJ2-3, with 8 bases identical to TRBD1. This CDR3 region has 14 residues. The germline CDR1 and CDR2 sequences are LNHDA and SQIVND (reference sequence). The trim removed 6 bases at V and 5 bases at J, leaving 7 bases unmatched. CDR3 coding DNA: TGTGCCAGTAGAAGGACAGGGTCCCAAGATACGCAGTATTTT. It translates to CASRRTGSQDTQYF. Looking up the rest from reference TRBV19 and TRBJ2-3 gives the full variable domain: DGGITQSPKYLFRKEGQNVTLSCEQNLNHDAMYWYRQDPGQGLRLIYYSQIVNDFQKGDIAEGYSVSREKKESFPLTVTSAQKNPTAFYLCASRRTGSQDTQYFGPGTRLTVL.

This chain links TRBV7-9 with TRBJ1-3; weak D call: TRBD1 (5 bases). The germline V gene encodes CDR1 SEHNR and CDR2 FQNEAQ (reference sequence). V lost 9 bases to trimming and J lost 2 bases, with 14 bases between them. The CDR3 extends over 14 amino acids. The CDR3 nucleotides are TGTGCCAGAGGGGCGGAGGGAACTGGAAACACCATATATTTT. Its protein is CARGAEGTGNTIYF.

The V call is TRBV6-1, the J call TRBJ2-7; 7 bases match TRBD1. Trimming took 4 bases from V and 8 from J; bases not matched to a gene: 5. CDR1 is MNHNS, CDR2 SASEGT, per germline. CDR3 length equals 12 residues. For the CDR3, the DNA is TGTGCCAGCAGTGCGACAGGGAACCAGCAGTACTTC. Its protein product is CASSATGNQQYF.

The V gene is TRBV30, the J gene TRBJ2-1; possibly TRBD2 for D (6 bases). The CDR3 extends over 12 amino acids. Trimming left V 3 bases short and J 7 bases short, with 10 bases between. Germline assignment: CDR1 GTSNPN and CDR2 SVGIG (reference sequence). The CDR3 sequence is CAWSGSPNEQFF. The CDR3 DNA sequence: TGTGCCTGGAGCGGGAGTCCTAATGAGCAGTTCTTC.

The chain combines TRBV6-1 with TRBJ2-6; D remains unclear. Trimming took off 8 bases at V and 1 base at J, with 12 bases between the two ends. Germline CDR1 is MNHNS and CDR2 is SASEGT. This CDR3 contains 15 residues. The CDR3 DNA reads TGTGCCAGCGAGAAAGGGCTTTCTGGGGCCAACGTCCTGACTTTC. Protein: CASEKGLSGANVLTF.

The chain combines TRBV5-1 with TRBJ1-4; TRBD1 matches at 7 bases. With V trimmed by 4 bases and J by 4 bases, 7 bases remained unmatched. Looked up from germline, CDR1 is SGHRS and CDR2 is YFSETQ. CDR3 length equals 15 residues. DNA of the CDR3: TGCGCCAGCAGCCTCCGAACAGGGGTTAATGAAAAACTGTTTTTT. It is translated as CASSLRTGVNEKLFF.

This chain joins TRBV29-1 and TRBJ2-3; D possibly corresponds to TRBD2 (6 bases). In germline, CDR1 is SQVTM, CDR2 ANQGSEA. This CDR3 is built from 20 residues. The V gene lost 3 bases and the J gene lost 2 bases, with 30 bases spanning the gap. The CDR3 DNA follows: TGCAGCGTTGATAAACGTGAAAAAGGACTATTCATACCTCTCACAGATACGCAGTATTTT. Translation gives CSVDKREKGLFIPLTDTQYF.

This clone was counted a few times. V is TRBV5-1 and J is TRBJ1-4, with D maybe TRBD1 (6 bases). The germline V and J ends were trimmed by 4 bases and 13 bases, with 17 bases remaining between them. The CDR3 is 13 amino acids. In germline, CDR1 is SGHRS, CDR2 YFSETQ. The CDR3 coding sequence is TGCGCCAGCAGCCCAATACAGGGCCTCGGACTGTTTTTT. Translation gives CASSPIQGLGLFF.

The chain links TRBV6-1 to TRBJ2-5, with D possibly matching TRBD1 (5 bases). The J call is doubtful: the DNA matches TRBJ2-7 better. The germline V gene has CDR1 MNHNS and CDR2 SASEGT. CDR3 length equals 13 residues. This CDR3 reads CASTRQIDYEQYF. DNA for the CDR3: TGTGCCAGCACTCGACAGATTGACTACGAGCAGTACTTC.

In its sample, this clone was seen once. The chain joins TRBV2 to TRBJ2-3; 10 bases agree with TRBD1. The CDR3 spans 16 residues. V lost 6 bases, J lost 3 bases, and 9 bases stayed unmatched. The germline CDR1 and CDR2 sequences are SNHLY and FYNNEI. CDR3 in amino acids: CASRWSPGQGTDTQYF. Written as DNA, the CDR3 is TGTGCCAGCAGATGGTCTCCGGGACAGGGGACAGATACGCAGTATTTT.

The rearrangement joins TRBV2 to TRBJ1-3; the D gene is possibly TRBD1 (5 bases). Per germline, CDR1 SNHLY and CDR2 FYNNEI. This CDR3 contains 14 residues. V was cut by 8 bases and J by 8 bases, with 19 bases left in between. CDR3 sequence: CASAVGAGGDTIYF. The CDR3 DNA is TGTGCCAGCGCGGTCGGGGCGGGAGGGGACACCATATATTTT.

The rearrangement joins TRBV6-6 to TRBJ2-4; D may be TRBD2 (6 bases). V lost 0 bases and J lost 7, with 16 bases in between. Per germline, CDR1 MNHNY and CDR2 SVGAGI (reference sequence). The CDR3 runs 16 residues. The CDR3 is CASSYSGLQIGNIQYF. The CDR3, as DNA: TGTGCCAGCAGTTACTCGGGACTCCAAATCGGGAACATTCAGTACTTC.

The CDR3 loop is CASSPSGTSATKEAFF. For the CDR3, the DNA is TGTGCCAGCTCACCATCGGGGACATCCGCCACTAAGGAAGCTTTCTTT. The chain links TRBV18 to TRBJ1-1; the D gene is possibly TRBD1 (6 bases). The CDR3 extends over 16 amino acids. The V gene lost 2 bases and the J gene lost 8 bases, with 21 bases spanning the gap. The germline gives CDR1 KGHSH, CDR2 LQKENI.

The chain couples TRBV7-9 to TRBJ1-2, with D hard to call. This CDR3 region has 13 residues. Germline assignment: CDR1 SEHNR and CDR2 FQNEAQ (reference sequence). V was shortened by 0 bases and J by 6 bases, with 8 bases between the two germline ends. CDR3 coding DNA: TGTGCCAGCAGCTTAGCTAGGGTTCATGGCTACACCTTC. Protein: CASSLARVHGYTF.

V gene TRBV2 combines with J gene TRBJ2-2; perhaps TRBD1 as D (6 bases). The V and J ends lost 5 bases and 4 bases respectively, with 11 bases between them. The germline CDR1 and CDR2 sequences are SNHLY and FYNNEI. This CDR3 comprises 14 residues. CDR3 sequence (DNA): TGTGCCAGCAGTCCCCTCAGGGGCACCGGGGAGCTGTTTTTT. As protein: CASSPLRGTGELFF.

The chain employs TRBV7-9 and TRBJ2-3, with D uncertain. The CDR3 length is 14 residues. Trimming removed 5 bases at V and 7 bases at J, with 16 bases between. In germline, CDR1 is SEHNR, CDR2 FQNEAQ (reference sequence). The CDR3 region has the DNA TGTGCCAGCAGCCCCCCTGGGTGGGTGAATACGCAGTATTTT. Translating it yields CASSPPGWVNTQYF.

J is TRBJ2-6 and V is TRBV7-3; TRBD1 matches 9 bases. V was pared by 3 bases and J by 1 base, with 16 bases of the junction left unmatched. The germline gives CDR1 SGHTA, CDR2 FQGTGA. CDR3 length: 21 amino acids. CDR3 nucleotide sequence: TGTGCCAGCAGCTTTCTCATAGGGACAGGGAACCCTGTGTCTGGGGCCAACGTCCTGACTTTC. Translated, it gives CASSFLIGTGNPVSGANVLTF.

The CDR3 coding sequence is TGTGCCAGCAGCAGGGACGGGACTGGAAACACCATATATTTT. It translates to CASSRDGTGNTIYF. The gene calls are TRBV7-2 and TRBJ1-3; tentatively, D is TRBD1 (5 bases). Trimming shortened V by 5 bases and J by 2 bases, and 10 bases separated the two germline ends. The CDR3 contains 14 residues. CDR1 is SGHTA and CDR2 is FQGNSA in the germline V gene. Complete variable domain (other parts from reference TRBV7-2 and TRBJ1-3): GAGVSQSPSNKVTEKGKDVELRCDPISGHTALYWYRQSLGQGLEFLIYFQGNSAPDKSGLPSDRFSAERTGGSVSTLTIQRTQQEDSAVYLCASSRDGTGNTIYFGEGSWLTVV.

The chain combines TRBV30 with TRBJ1-4; perhaps TRBD1 as D (5 bases). The germline gives CDR1 GTSNPN, CDR2 SVGIG (reference sequence). Trimming shortened V by 6 bases and J by 3 bases, and 11 bases separated the two germline ends. The CDR3 is 13 amino acids. CDR3 coding DNA: TGTGCCTGCGTAGGGGTCGCTAATGAAAAACTGTTTTTT. Encoded protein: CACVGVANEKLFF.

This chain joins TRBV29-1 and TRBJ1-5, with TRBD1 identical over 9 bases. V was clipped by 7 bases and J by 5 bases; unmatched bases: 9. Germline V lookup: CDR1 SQVTM, CDR2 ANQGSEA. The CDR3 is made up of 14 amino acids. CDR3 sequence: CSAKTGGGDQPQHF. The CDR3 DNA is TGCAGCGCTAAAACAGGGGGCGGGGATCAGCCCCAGCATTTT. Full variable domain (outside the CDR3, taken from reference TRBV29-1 and TRBJ1-5): SAVISQKPSRDICQRGTSLTIQCQVDSQVTMMFWYRQQPGQSLTLIATANQGSEATYESGFVIDKFPISRPNLTFSTLTVSNMSPEDSSIYLCSAKTGGGDQPQHFGDGTRLSIL.